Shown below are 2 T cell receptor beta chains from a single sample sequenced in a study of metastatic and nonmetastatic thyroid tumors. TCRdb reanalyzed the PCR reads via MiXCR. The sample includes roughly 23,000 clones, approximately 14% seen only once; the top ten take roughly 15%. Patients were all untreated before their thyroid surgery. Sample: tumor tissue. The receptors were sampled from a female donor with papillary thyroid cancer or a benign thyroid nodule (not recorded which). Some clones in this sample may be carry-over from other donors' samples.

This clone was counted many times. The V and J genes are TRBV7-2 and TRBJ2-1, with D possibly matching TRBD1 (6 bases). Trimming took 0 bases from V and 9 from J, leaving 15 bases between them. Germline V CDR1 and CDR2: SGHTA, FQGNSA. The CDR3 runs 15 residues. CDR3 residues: CASSLAGQRVTEQFF. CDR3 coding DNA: TGTGCCAGCAGCTTAGCGGGACAAAGAGTCACTGAGCAGTTCTTC.

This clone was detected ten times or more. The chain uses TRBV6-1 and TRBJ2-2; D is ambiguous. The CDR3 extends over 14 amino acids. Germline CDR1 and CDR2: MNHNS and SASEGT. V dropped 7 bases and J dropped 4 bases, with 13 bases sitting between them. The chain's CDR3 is CASNNRVGTGELFF. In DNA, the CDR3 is TGTGCCAGCAATAATCGTGTAGGCACCGGGGAGCTGTTTTTT.